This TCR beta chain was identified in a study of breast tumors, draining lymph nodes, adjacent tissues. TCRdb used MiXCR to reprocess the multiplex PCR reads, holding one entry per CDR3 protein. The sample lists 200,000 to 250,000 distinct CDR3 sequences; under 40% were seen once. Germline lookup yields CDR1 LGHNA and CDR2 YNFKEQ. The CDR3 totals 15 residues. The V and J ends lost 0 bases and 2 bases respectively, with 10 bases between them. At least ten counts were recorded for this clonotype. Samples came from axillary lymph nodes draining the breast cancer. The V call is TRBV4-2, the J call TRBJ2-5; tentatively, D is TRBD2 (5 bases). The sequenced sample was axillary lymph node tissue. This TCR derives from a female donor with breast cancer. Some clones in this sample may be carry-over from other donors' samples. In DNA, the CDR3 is TGTGCCAGCAGCCAAGATCCAGCGGCACAAGAGACCCAGTACTTC. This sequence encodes CASSQDPAAQETQYF.